What follows is one T cell receptor (beta chain) and its context. Per germline, CDR1 MDHEN and CDR2 SYDVKM. With 6 bases removed from V and 7 bases from J, the gap between germline ends came to 12 bases. This CDR3 has 12 residues. Here immunoSEQ multiplex PCR was the method, and the copy in TCRdb shows in-frame clones only, minus some. The table records 55,000 to 60,000 clones, approximately 84% of them present only once. The sample comes from a study of blood T cell repertoires in COVID-19. This clonotype was sampled from a man in his 70s with active COVID-19. Sequenced input: peripheral blood. The rearrangement uses TRBV28 and TRBJ1-1; a possible D gene is TRBD1 (6 bases). The CDR3 loop reads CASSPTGFEAFF. The CDR3, as DNA: TGTGCCAGCAGCCCTACAGGGTTTGAAGCTTTCTTT.